One and the same sample provided the 11 T cell receptor beta chains below, sequenced in a study of T cell responses to AZD1222 COVID-19 vaccine. Profiling relied on immunoSEQ multiplex PCR, and the TCRdb table lists in-frame clones only, not all of them. The profile shows about 100,000 clones, around 87% of them singletons. The specimen comprised peripheral blood, sampled on day 0 of MenACWY control vaccination. The source of these receptors is an adult in good health.

This chain uses TRBV18 with TRBJ1-4, with TRBD1 identical over 7 bases. Per germline, CDR1 KGHSH and CDR2 LQKENI. With V trimmed by 2 bases and J by 3 bases, 3 bases remained unmatched. The CDR3 is made up of 15 amino acids. The CDR3 sequence is CASSPGTVPNEKLFF. CDR3 in DNA: TGTGCCAGCTCACCAGGGACAGTTCCTAATGAAAAACTGTTTTTT.

The chain employs TRBV19 and TRBJ1-2, with D tentatively TRBD1 (5 bases). Per germline, CDR1 LNHDA and CDR2 SQIVND (reference sequence). The length of the CDR3 is 12 residues. V was trimmed by 10 bases and J by 3 bases, leaving 12 bases between them. Written as DNA, the CDR3 is TGTGCCATCCCATTGGGGGACTATGGCTACACCTTC. It codes for CAIPLGDYGYTF.

The rearrangement links TRBV2 to TRBJ1-6; 10 nucleotides match TRBD1. The V and J ends lost 7 bases and 8 bases, in that order; junction bases with no gene match: 2. Germline CDR1 and CDR2: SNHLY and FYNNEI. The CDR3 totals 13 residues. Here the CDR3 DNA reads TGTGCCAGCACCGGGACAGGGGATTCACCCCTCCACTTT. This codes for CASTGTGDSPLHF.

This chain uses TRBV15 with TRBJ1-2, with TRBD1 matching 8 bases. Per germline, CDR1 LNHNV and CDR2 YYDKDF (reference sequence). The CDR3 has 16 residues. J gave up 8 bases and V 0 bases, and 11 bases lay outside the gene matches. The CDR3 region has the DNA TGTGCCACCAGCAGAGAGGTCCAAGCACAGGGGGGAGGCTACACCTTC. Amino acids: CATSREVQAQGGGYTF.

This clone was counted a single time. The V and J genes are TRBV6-2 or TRBV6-3 and TRBJ1-4, with a possible D match to TRBD1 (5 bases). CDR1 and CDR2 (germline): MNHEY, SVGEGT. Trimming removed 6 bases at V and 12 bases at J, with 14 bases between. This CDR3 region has 12 residues. The CDR3 DNA is TGTGCCAGCAGCGAAACGCGGGACCAACTGTTTTTT. It codes for CASSETRDQLFF.

The chain joins TRBV27 to TRBJ1-2; D is possibly TRBD1 (6 bases). This CDR3 has 13 amino acids. Germline-derived CDR1 and CDR2 are MNHEY and SMNVEV (reference sequence). V was cut by 5 bases and J by 8 bases, with 15 bases left in between. The CDR3 sequence is CASSPTGSEGYTF. The CDR3 DNA reads as TGTGCCAGCAGTCCAACAGGGTCGGAGGGCTACACCTTC.

The chain recombines TRBV7-2 with TRBJ2-3, with no clear D. Germline CDR1 SGHTA, CDR2 FQGNSA. The germline V and J ends were trimmed by 0 bases and 4 bases, with 8 bases remaining between them. The CDR3 runs 14 residues. CDR3 sequence reads: CASSLASQPDTQYF. CDR3 nucleotide sequence: TGTGCCAGCAGCTTAGCCTCCCAGCCAGATACGCAGTATTTT.

This sequence joins TRBV6-5 and TRBJ2-5; the D is unclear. V was pared by 6 bases and J by 5 bases, with 7 bases between. CDR3 size: 11 residues. In germline, CDR1 is MNHEY, CDR2 SVGAGI. CDR3 loop: CASRTYETQYF. The DNA for the CDR3 is TGTGCCAGCAGGACCTACGAGACCCAGTACTTC.

This chain uses TRBV4-3 with TRBJ1-1; D remains ambiguous. Germline CDR1 is LGHNA and CDR2 is YSLEER. The CDR3 has 16 amino acids. Trimming shortened V by 3 bases and J by 1 base, and 15 bases separated the two germline ends. The CDR3 is CASSQAVQGRNTEAFF. The CDR3 coding sequence is TGCGCCAGCAGCCAGGCCGTCCAAGGCAGGAACACTGAAGCTTTCTTT.

This chain uses TRBV12-3 or TRBV12-4 with TRBJ2-3, with unresolved D. The CDR3 covers 13 residues. Trimming removed 3 bases at V and 8 bases at J, with 12 bases between. CDR3 protein: CASSLETVATQYF. The DNA of the CDR3 is TGTGCCAGCAGTTTGGAAACTGTAGCTACGCAGTATTTT.

The chain's CDR3 is CAWDREARYNEQFF. CDR3 in DNA: TGTGCCTGGGACCGAGAGGCGCGTTACAATGAGCAGTTCTTC. This chain joins TRBV30 and TRBJ2-1; D not certain. The CDR3 totals 14 residues. Trimming stripped 5 bases from V and 4 bases from J, with 15 bases between. CDR1 is GTSNPN and CDR2 is SVGIG in the germline V gene (reference sequence).